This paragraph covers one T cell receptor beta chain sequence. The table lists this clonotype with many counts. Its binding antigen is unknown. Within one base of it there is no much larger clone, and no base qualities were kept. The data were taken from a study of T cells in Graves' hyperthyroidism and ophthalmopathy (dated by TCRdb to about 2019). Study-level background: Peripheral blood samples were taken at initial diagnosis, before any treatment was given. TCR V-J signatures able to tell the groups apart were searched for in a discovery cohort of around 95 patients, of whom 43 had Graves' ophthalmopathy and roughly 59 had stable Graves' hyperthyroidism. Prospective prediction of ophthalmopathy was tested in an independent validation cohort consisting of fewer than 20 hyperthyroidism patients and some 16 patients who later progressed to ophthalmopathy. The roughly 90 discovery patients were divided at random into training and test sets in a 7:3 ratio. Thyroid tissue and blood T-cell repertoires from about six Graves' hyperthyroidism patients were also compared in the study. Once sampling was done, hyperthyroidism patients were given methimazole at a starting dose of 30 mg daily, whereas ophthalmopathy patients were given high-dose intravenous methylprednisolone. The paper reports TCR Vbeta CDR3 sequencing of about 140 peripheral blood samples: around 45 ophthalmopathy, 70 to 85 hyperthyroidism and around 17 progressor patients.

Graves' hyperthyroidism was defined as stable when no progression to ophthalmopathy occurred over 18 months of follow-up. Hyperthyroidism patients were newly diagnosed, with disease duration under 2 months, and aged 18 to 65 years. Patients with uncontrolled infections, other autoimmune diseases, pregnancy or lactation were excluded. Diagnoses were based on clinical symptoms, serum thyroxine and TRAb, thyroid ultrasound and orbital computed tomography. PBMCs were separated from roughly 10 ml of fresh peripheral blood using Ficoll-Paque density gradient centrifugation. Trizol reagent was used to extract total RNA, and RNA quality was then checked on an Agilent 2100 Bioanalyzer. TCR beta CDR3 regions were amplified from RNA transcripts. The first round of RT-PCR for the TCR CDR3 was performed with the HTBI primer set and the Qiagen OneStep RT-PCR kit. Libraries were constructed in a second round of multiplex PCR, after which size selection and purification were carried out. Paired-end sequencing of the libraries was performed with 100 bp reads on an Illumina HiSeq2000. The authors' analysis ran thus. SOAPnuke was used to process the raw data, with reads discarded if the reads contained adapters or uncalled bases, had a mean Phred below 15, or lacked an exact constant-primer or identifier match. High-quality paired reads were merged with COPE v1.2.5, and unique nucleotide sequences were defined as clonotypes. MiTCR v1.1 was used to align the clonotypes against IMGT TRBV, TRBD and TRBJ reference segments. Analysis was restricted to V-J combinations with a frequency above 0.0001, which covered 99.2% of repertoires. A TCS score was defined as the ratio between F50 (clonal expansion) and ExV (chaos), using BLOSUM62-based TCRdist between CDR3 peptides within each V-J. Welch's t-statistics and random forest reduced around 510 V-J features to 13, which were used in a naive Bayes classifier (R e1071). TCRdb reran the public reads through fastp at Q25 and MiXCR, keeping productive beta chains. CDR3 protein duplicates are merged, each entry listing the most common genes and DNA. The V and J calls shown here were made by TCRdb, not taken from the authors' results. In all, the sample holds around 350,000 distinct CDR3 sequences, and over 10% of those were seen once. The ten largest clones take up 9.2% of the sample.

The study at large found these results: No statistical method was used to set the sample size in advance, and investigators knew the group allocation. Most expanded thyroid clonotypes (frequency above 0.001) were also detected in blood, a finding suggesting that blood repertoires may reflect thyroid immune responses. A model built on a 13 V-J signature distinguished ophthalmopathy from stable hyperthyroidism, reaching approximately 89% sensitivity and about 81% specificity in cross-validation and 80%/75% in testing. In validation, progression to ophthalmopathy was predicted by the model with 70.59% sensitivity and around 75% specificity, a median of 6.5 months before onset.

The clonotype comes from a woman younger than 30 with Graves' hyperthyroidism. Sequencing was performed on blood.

The CDR3 protein: CASSNTGWSDTQYF. The DNA sequence is given as TGTGCCAGCAGTAATACGGGATGGTCAGATACGCAGTATTTT. The chain is assembled from TRBV28 and TRBJ2-3; the D segment could be TRBD2, given 5 matching bases. From the cysteine through the phenylalanine, the CDR3 covers 14 amino acids. Solely the CDR3 DNA is kept, with 42 bases framed from the first base. V is reduced by 5 bases and J by 4 bases, leaving a spacing of 13 bases between them. CDR1 and CDR2 are read off the germline V gene as MDHEN and SYDVKM.